The text below deals with one T cell receptor beta chain. Sorting produced populations that all topped 98% purity. Investigators reverse transcribed all isolated RNA, so they sequenced expressed TCRB transcripts. The table came from immunoSEQ multiplex PCR; TCRdb's copy has only in-frame clones and leaves some out. In the table there are about 340,000 clones, approximately 8.2% of which are singletons. This sample was taken from a study of beta chain features in type 1 diabetes. Study as a whole: Cell yields, gender and age were similar in healthy donors and patients.

This sequence originates from a woman aged 18-29 years in good health. The sequencing input was central memory CD4+ T cells from blood.

The CDR3 coding sequence is TGTGCCACCGGAGGATCCTACGAGCAGTACTTC. Translated: CATGGSYEQYF. The chain joins TRBV10-3 to TRBJ2-7; D may be TRBD2 (5 bases). Trimming took 10 bases from V and 1 from J, leaving 8 bases between them. The CDR3 length is 11 residues. Germline V CDR1 and CDR2: ENHRY, SYGVKD.